Below, 17 T cell receptor beta chains from the same sample are listed, as sequenced in a study of tumor-infiltrating lymphocytes in primary liver carcinoma. For each extraction, RNA and DNA were obtained together from about 21-30 mg of unsorted bulk tissue. A primer matching the constant region was used to make TCR beta cDNA from 500 ng of total RNA. Library construction for TCR beta comprised three nested multiplex PCR rounds performed with slightly modified ARM-PCR. Primers for the first two PCR rounds were TRBV1-TRBV30 forward primers and a C-beta reverse primer (about 10 cycles per round). TCRdb called the multiplex PCR reads again in MiXCR, with one record for every CDR3 protein. Of some 110,000 distinct CDR3 sequences in the sample, around 60% were seen once. The specimen sequenced was liver tumor tissue from sampling region 3. Subset: tumor region T3, left-lateral pole. These receptors originate from a woman aged 55-70 years with primary liver carcinoma and hepatitis B virus infection.

This chain links TRBV5-1 with TRBJ1-1; D might be TRBD1 (5 bases). The CDR3 has 14 residues. Trimming left V 0 bases short and J 7 bases short, with 13 bases between. The germline CDR1 and CDR2 sequences are SGHRS and YFSETQ. The CDR3 DNA sequence: TGCGCCAGCAGCTTGGGGGTAGGGGACTATGAAGCTTTCTTT. This gives the protein CASSLGVGDYEAFF.

Comment on this clonotype: A read error may produce the germline difference seen at one junction end. This CDR3 reads CATSLYSSSNTEAFF. CDR3 sequence (DNA): TGTGCCACCAGCCTTTACAGTTCCTCGAACACTGAAGCTTTCTTT. The chain joins TRBV11-2 to TRBJ1-1; D not certain. The CDR3 extends over 15 amino acids. Germline V CDR1 and CDR2: SGHAT, FQNNGV.

As concerns this clonotype: Possible read error: a much larger clone is one base away. The chain is built from TRBV5-5 and TRBJ1-1, with D possibly matching TRBD1 (5 bases). CDR1 is SGHKS, CDR2 YYEKEE, per germline (reference sequence). The CDR3 is 14 amino acids. Trimming took 4 bases from V and 5 from J, leaving 15 bases between them. The CDR3 reads CASSMEGERTEAFF. DNA for the CDR3: TGTGCCAGCAGCATGGAAGGGGAACGGACTGAAGCTTTCTTT.

This clonotype has a handful of counts. A much larger clone differs from this one at a single base, so this may be a read error. CDR3 nucleotides: TGTGCCAGCAGTTACCTCGCTAACAATGAGCAGCTCTTC. Protein: CASSYLANNEQLF. The chain has TRBV6-6 and TRBJ2-1, with D hard to call. The germline gives CDR1 MNHNY, CDR2 SVGAGI (reference sequence). This CDR3 is 13 amino acids long.

V and J are TRBV11-2 and TRBJ2-7; perhaps TRBD1 as D (6 bases). The CDR3 spans 14 residues. Germline V lookup: CDR1 SGHAT, CDR2 FQNNGV. The CDR3 is CVSSRDRTSDEQYF. The DNA for the CDR3 is TGTGTTAGCAGCCGCGACAGGACCTCGGACGAGCAGTACTTC.

V is TRBV6-2 or TRBV6-3 and J is TRBJ2-7, with 7 bases identical to TRBD2. V dropped 5 bases and J dropped 3; count of bases not matched to a gene: 13. This CDR3 is built from 16 residues. CDR1 is MNHEY, CDR2 SVGEGT, per germline. CDR3 nucleotide sequence: TGTGCCAGCAGTCCTGAATGGGCGGGAGCGAACTACGAGCAGTACTTC. It translates to CASSPEWAGANYEQYF.

Notes on this clonotype: One end of the junction does not line up with germline, which may come from a read error. The gene calls are TRBV11-2 and TRBJ2-7; D is unresolved. The CDR3 runs to 14 residues. Germline V gives CDR1 SGHAT, CDR2 FQNNGV. The CDR3 region is CASSLIWSSYERYF. Written as DNA, the CDR3 is TGTGCCAGCAGCTTAATCTGGAGCTCCTACGAGCGGTACTTC.

This clonotype has a handful of counts. This CDR3 is CSARDHRNGYTF. The CDR3 DNA reads as TGCAGTGCTAGAGATCACAGGAATGGCTACACCTTC. J is TRBJ1-2 and V is TRBV20-1, with D maybe TRBD1 (5 bases). This CDR3 region has 12 residues. CDR1 and CDR2 (germline): DFQATT, SNEGSKA (reference sequence). Trimming left V 0 bases short and J 6 bases short, with 8 bases between.

For this clonotype: A read error is likely, as this CDR3 ends without the conserved phenylalanine or tryptophan. The chain employs TRBV12-3 or TRBV12-4 and TRBJ2-1; 11 bases fit TRBD2. This CDR3 is built from 15 residues. For the CDR3, the DNA is TGTGACAGCAGTTTCAGGACTAGCGGGCTGGATGAGCAGTTCTTA. This translates into CDSSFRTSGLDEQFL.

Many counts were recorded for this clonotype. This rearrangement joins TRBV29-1 to TRBJ2-3; TRBD2 matches 7 bases. CDR1 is SQVTM and CDR2 is ANQGSEA in the germline V gene. The CDR3 loop spans 16 amino acids. V lost 0 bases to trimming and J lost 1 base; unmatched junction nucleotides: 7. The CDR3 DNA sequence: TGCAGCGTTGAAGATATGGGTGCGGGAGGCACAGATACGCAGTATTTT. Amino acid sequence: CSVEDMGAGGTDTQYF.

Points on this clonotype: A much larger clone lies a single base off, so this may be a read error. The V gene is TRBV10-3, the J gene TRBJ1-1, with TRBD1 identical over 11 bases. This CDR3 is built from 13 residues. Per the germline V gene, CDR1 is ENHRY and CDR2 is SYGVKD. The CDR3 nucleotides read TGTGCCATCGGACAGGGGGCGAACGCTGAAGCTTTCTTT. Translated: CAIGQGANAEAFF.

V gene TRBV5-1 combines with J gene TRBJ2-7; the D is unclear. Trimming took 0 bases from V and 1 from J, leaving 11 bases between them. The CDR3 extends over 15 amino acids. Looked up from germline, CDR1 is SGHRS and CDR2 is YFSETQ. As DNA, the CDR3 is TGCGCCAGCAGCTTGGGGCCCCCGTATTCCTACGAGCAGTACTTC. Translating gives CASSLGPPYSYEQYF.

A word on this clonotype: Germline and junction disagree at one end, which may indicate a read error. The gene calls are TRBV11-2 and TRBJ2-2; D not certain. CDR1 and CDR2 from the germline V gene are SGHAT and FQNNGV. The CDR3 has 15 amino acids. The CDR3 nucleotides read TGTGCCAACAGCCATTCGCAAGGACCGACCGGGGAGCTGTTTTTT. Protein product: CANSHSQGPTGELFF. Looking up the rest from reference TRBV11-2 and TRBJ2-2 gives the full variable domain: EAGVAQSPRYKIIEKRQSVAFWCNPISGHATLYWYQQILGQGPKLLIQFQNNGVVDDSQLPKDRFSAERLKGVDSTLKIQPAKLEDSAVYLCANSHSQGPTGELFFGEGSRLTVL.

In this sample, this clonotype turned up a few times. This may stem from a read error, because a much larger clone lies one nucleotide away. Here the CDR3 omits its conserved ending phenylalanine or tryptophan, so a read error is the likely source. The chain has TRBV6-1 and TRBJ2-3, with TRBD2 matching over 9 bases. Looked up from germline, CDR1 is MNHNS and CDR2 is SASEGT. There are 12 residues in the CDR3. With 6 bases clipped from V and 9 bases from J, the junction kept 4 bases outside the gene matches. CDR3 sequence: CASRTSGITQYL. CDR3 nucleotide sequence: TGTGCCAGCAGGACTAGCGGTATAACGCAGTATCTT.

This chain connects TRBV28 to TRBJ2-1; a weak D match, TRBD2 (6 bases). CDR3 length equals 16 residues. Germline V CDR1 and CDR2: MDHEN, SYDVKM. The V gene lost 4 bases and the J gene lost 3 bases, with 16 bases spanning the gap. CDR3 bases: TGTGCCAGCAGTTCTCAAGTCGGGGGTAACTACAATGAGCAGTTCTTC. Encoded protein: CASSSQVGGNYNEQFF.

Concerning this clonotype itself: Germline and junction disagree at one end, which may indicate a read error. The chain employs TRBV4-1 and TRBJ2-7; no definite D call. This CDR3 comprises 14 residues. CDR1 and CDR2 (germline): MGHRA, YSYEKL. CDR3 nucleotide sequence: TGCGCCAGCAGCCAAGAAGGAATGGATCACGAGGAGTACTTC. Its translation is CASSQEGMDHEEYF.

In its sample, this clonotype was seen a few times. The conserved final phenylalanine or tryptophan is absent from the CDR3, which likely points to a read error. Here the CDR3 reads CASSNGGGPSYTI. CDR3 sequence (DNA): TGTGCCAGCAGTAACGGGGGTGGGCCTAGCTACACCATC. The chain recombines TRBV6-5 with TRBJ1-2; D is perhaps TRBD1 (5 bases). The CDR3 runs 13 residues. V was cut by 5 bases and J by 9 bases, with 16 bases left in between. Germline CDR1 MNHEY, CDR2 SVGAGI.